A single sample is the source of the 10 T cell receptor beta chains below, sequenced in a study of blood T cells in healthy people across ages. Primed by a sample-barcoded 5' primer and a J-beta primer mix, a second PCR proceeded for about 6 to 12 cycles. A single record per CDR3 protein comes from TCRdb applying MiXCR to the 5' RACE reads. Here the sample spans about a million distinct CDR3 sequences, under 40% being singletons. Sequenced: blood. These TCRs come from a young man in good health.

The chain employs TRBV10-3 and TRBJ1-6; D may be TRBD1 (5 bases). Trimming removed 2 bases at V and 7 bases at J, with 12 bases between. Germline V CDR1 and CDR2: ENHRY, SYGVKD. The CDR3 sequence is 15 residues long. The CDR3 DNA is TGTGCCATCAGTGAGGAGGCAGGGAAAAATTCACCCCTCCACTTT. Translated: CAISEEAGKNSPLHF.

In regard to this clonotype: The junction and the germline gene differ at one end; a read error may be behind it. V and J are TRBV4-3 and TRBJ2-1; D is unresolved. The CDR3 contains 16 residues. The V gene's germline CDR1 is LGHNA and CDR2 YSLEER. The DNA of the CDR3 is TGCGCCAGCAGCCAAGGCTCTCGCGGCGCCTACGATGAGCAGTTCTTC. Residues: CASSQGSRGAYDEQFF.

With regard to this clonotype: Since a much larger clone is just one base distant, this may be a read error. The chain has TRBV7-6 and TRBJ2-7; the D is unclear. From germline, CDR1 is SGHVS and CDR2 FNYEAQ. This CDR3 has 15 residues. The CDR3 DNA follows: TGTGTCAGCAGCTTGGTCGCGGCAAGCTCCTACGAGCAGTACTTC. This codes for CVSSLVAASSYEQYF.

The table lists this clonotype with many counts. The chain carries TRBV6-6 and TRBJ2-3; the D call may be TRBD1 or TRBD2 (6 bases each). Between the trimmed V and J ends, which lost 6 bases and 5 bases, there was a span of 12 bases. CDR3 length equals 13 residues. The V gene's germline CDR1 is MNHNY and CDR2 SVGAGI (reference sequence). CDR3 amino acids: CASRAGEEDTQYF. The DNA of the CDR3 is TGTGCCAGCAGGGCAGGGGAGGAAGATACGCAGTATTTT.

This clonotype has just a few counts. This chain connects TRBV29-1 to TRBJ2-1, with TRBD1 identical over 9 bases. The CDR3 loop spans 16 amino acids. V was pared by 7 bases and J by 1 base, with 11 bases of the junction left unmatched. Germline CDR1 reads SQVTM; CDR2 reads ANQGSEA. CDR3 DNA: TGCAGCGCCGTCCCGGGACAGGGCTCTTCCTACAATGAGCAGTTCTTC. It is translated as CSAVPGQGSSYNEQFF.

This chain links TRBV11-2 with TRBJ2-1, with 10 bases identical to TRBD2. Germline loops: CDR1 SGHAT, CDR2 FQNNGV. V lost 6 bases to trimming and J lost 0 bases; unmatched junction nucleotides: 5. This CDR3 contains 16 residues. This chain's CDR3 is CASRTLAGTSYNEQFF. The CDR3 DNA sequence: TGTGCCAGCAGAACACTAGCGGGGACCTCCTACAATGAGCAGTTCTTC. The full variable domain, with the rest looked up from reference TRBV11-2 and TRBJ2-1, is EAGVAQSPRYKIIEKRQSVAFWCNPISGHATLYWYQQILGQGPKLLIQFQNNGVVDDSQLPKDRFSAERLKGVDSTLKIQPAKLEDSAVYLCASRTLAGTSYNEQFFGPGTRLTVL.

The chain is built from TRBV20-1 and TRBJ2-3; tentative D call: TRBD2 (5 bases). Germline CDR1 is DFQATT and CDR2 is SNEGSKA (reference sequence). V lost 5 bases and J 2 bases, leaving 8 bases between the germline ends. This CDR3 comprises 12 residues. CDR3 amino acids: CSASSLTDTQYF. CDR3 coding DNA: TGCAGTGCTTCTAGCCTCACAGATACGCAGTATTTT.

The CDR3 nucleotides read TGTGCCAGCAGTGAAGCGGGCGGGGGGAGCACAGATACGCAGTATTTT. Its translation is CASSEAGGGSTDTQYF. The gene calls are TRBV2 and TRBJ2-3; 8 nucleotides line up with TRBD2. The V gene end was trimmed by 0 bases and the J gene end by 0 bases; junction bases not matched to a gene: 2. There are 16 residues in the CDR3. Germline CDR1 and CDR2: SNHLY and FYNNEI.

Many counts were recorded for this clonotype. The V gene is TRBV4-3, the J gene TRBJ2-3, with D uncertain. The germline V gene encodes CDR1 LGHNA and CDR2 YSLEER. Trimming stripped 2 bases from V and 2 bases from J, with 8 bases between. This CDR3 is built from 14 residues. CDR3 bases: TGCGCCAGCAGCCAACGGCCCGACACAGATACGCAGTATTTT. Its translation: CASSQRPDTDTQYF.

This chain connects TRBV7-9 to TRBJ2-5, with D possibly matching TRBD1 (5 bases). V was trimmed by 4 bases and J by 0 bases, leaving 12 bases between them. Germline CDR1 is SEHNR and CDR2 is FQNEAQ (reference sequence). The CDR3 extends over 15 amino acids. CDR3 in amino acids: CASSSANRNQETQYF. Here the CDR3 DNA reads TGTGCCAGCAGCTCTGCCAACAGGAACCAAGAGACCCAGTACTTC.